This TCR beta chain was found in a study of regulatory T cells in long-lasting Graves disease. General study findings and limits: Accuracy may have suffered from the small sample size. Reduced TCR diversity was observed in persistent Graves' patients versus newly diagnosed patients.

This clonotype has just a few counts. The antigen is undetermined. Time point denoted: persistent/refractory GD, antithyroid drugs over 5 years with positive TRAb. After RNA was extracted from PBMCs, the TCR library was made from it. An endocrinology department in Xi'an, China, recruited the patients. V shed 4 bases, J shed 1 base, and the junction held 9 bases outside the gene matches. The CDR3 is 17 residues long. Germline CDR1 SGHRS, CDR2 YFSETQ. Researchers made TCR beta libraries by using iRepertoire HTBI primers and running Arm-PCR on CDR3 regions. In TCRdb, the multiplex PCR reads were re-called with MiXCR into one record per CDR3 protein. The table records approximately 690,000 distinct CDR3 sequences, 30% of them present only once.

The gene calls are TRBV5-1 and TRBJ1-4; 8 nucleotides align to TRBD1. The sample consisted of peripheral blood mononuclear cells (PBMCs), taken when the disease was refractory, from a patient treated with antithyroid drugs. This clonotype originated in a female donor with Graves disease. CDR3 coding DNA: TGCGCCAGCAGCAAAGGGACAGGTAGCCGAACTAATGAAAAACTGTTTTTT. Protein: CASSKGTGSRTNEKLFF.